These 7 T cell receptor beta chains share one sample of origin, sequenced in a study of T cell clonotyping in hematopoietic cell transplantation (dated by TCRdb to the early 2020s). Library preparation was by the immunoSEQ multiplex PCR assay. TCRdb holds this immuneACCESS table with in-frame rearrangements only. Some clones are missing; in checked studies, unresolved V genes explain under half, and the rest has no known cause. This sample has around 5,100 clones in its table, and about 29% of those were observed once. The ten top clones hold roughly a sixth of the sample. Taken with the paper, the label for time point translates to: recipient sample about 28 days before transplant, after cytoreduction. This material consisted of peripheral blood mononuclear cells, taken before stem cell transplant. The receptors were gathered from a man aged 50-60 years with myelofibrosis. Some clones in this sample may be carry-over from other donors' samples.

The rearrangement links TRBV29-1 to TRBJ2-5, with D unclear. The CDR3 totals 12 residues. Trimming removed 0 bases at V and 5 bases at J, with 7 bases between. CDR1 is SQVTM and CDR2 is ANQGSEA in the germline V gene. CDR3 loop: CSVEDGPETQYF. The DNA for the CDR3 is TGCAGCGTTGAAGACGGCCCTGAGACCCAGTACTTC.

V usage is TRBV30 and J usage is TRBJ1-2; TRBD1 matches 9 bases. Trimming cost V 5 bases and J 2 bases; bases outside gene matches: 6. CDR3 length: 14 amino acids. CDR1 is GTSNPN, CDR2 SVGIG, per germline (reference sequence). CDR3 residues: CAWDLQGANYGYTF. In nucleotides, the CDR3 is TGTGCCTGGGACCTACAGGGGGCCAACTATGGCTACACCTTC.

On this clone: Additional DNA sequences in this sample encode the identical CDR3. CDR3 nucleotides: TGTGCCAGCAGTTACGGGGGGACTGAAGCTTTCTTT. Protein: CASSYGGTEAFF. The chain combines TRBV6-5 with TRBJ1-1; perhaps TRBD1 as D (5 bases). Germline CDR1 MNHEY, CDR2 SVGAGI. There are 12 residues in the CDR3. Trimming took 2 bases from V and 5 from J, leaving 6 bases between them.

This clone came up a few times. The CDR3 DNA is TGTGCCAGCAGTGTTGACGGGAATCAGCCCCAGCATTTT. Its protein is CASSVDGNQPQHF. The chain uses TRBV25-1 and TRBJ1-5; D gene ambiguous. Trimming pared 4 bases from V and 4 bases from J, leaving 8 bases between. This CDR3 spans 13 amino acids. Germline values: CDR1 MGHDK, CDR2 SYGVNS.

The CDR3 nucleotides read TGTGCCAGCACTGTCCGGCACAGGGGAGCCTACGAGCAGTACTTC. This sequence encodes CASTVRHRGAYEQYF. The chain employs TRBV27 and TRBJ2-7; TRBD1 matches 7 bases. J was trimmed by 2 bases and V by 7 bases; bases with no gene match: 11. Germline V lookup: CDR1 MNHEY, CDR2 SMNVEV (reference sequence). The CDR3 consists of 15 residues.

The chain uses TRBV30 and TRBJ2-5; D is possibly TRBD2 (5 bases). With the DNA end fitting TRBJ2-7 better, the J assignment may be wrong. Per germline, CDR1 GTSNPN and CDR2 SVGIG (reference sequence). There are 17 residues in the CDR3. CDR3 protein: CAWSERIGRPRVDEQYF. The CDR3 DNA follows: TGTGCCTGGAGTGAGCGGATCGGGCGTCCCCGGGTCGACGAGCAGTACTTC.

This clone was recorded a few times. This rearrangement joins TRBV6-5 to TRBJ1-1; 7 bases fit TRBD1. The CDR3 covers 15 residues. Germline V gene sequence: CDR1 MNHEY, CDR2 SVGAGI. V lost 6 bases and J lost 2; bases outside the gene matches: 9. CDR3 amino acids: CASSRRAGGNTEAFF. CDR3 bases: TGTGCCAGCAGCCGGAGGGCAGGGGGAAACACTGAAGCTTTCTTT.